These 15 T cell receptor beta chains share one sample of origin, sequenced in a study of blood T cell repertoires in COVID-19. This table comes from immunoSEQ multiplex PCR, and its TCRdb copy is limited to in-frame clones, with some not included. Of about 240,000 clones in the sample, about 84% were seen once. The sample consisted of peripheral blood. The receptors were gathered from a man at least 80 years old with acute or convalescent COVID-19.

This chain uses TRBV5-1 with TRBJ2-1; 10 positions match TRBD2. Per germline, CDR1 SGHRS and CDR2 YFSETQ. There are 15 residues in the CDR3. The J segment lost 7 bases and the V segment lost 1 base, leaving 5 bases of the junction unmatched. The CDR3 sequence: CASSLLAGDQNEQFF. The CDR3, as DNA: TGCGCCAGCAGCTTGCTAGCGGGAGATCAGAATGAGCAGTTCTTC.

This sequence joins TRBV12-3 or TRBV12-4 and TRBJ2-1, with 7 positions matching TRBD1. V dropped 6 bases and J dropped 8; count of bases not matched to a gene: 7. This CDR3 region has 13 residues. CDR3 nucleotides: TGTGCCAGCAGCCCCGGGACAGCGGATGAGCAGTTCTTC. This sequence encodes CASSPGTADEQFF.

V gene TRBV9 combines with J gene TRBJ1-1, with 10 bases lining up with TRBD1. Germline V gene sequence: CDR1 SGDLS, CDR2 YYNGEE. This CDR3 region has 15 residues. V lost 3 bases and J lost 5; bases outside the gene matches: 7. Here the CDR3 DNA reads TGTGCCAGCAGCGCCTCCGGGACAGGGGTTACTGAAGCTTTCTTT. It translates to CASSASGTGVTEAFF. The full variable domain, with the rest looked up from reference TRBV9 and TRBJ1-1, is DSGVTQTPKHLITATGQRVTLRCSPRSGDLSVYWYQQSLDQGLQFLIQYYNGEERAKGNILERFSAQQFPDLHSELNLSSLELGDSALYFCASSASGTGVTEAFFGQGTRLTVV.

V gene TRBV5-1 combines with J gene TRBJ2-5, with 11 bases fitting TRBD1. The CDR3 length is 17 residues. J was trimmed by 4 bases and V by 4 bases; bases with no gene match: 12. Germline assignment: CDR1 SGHRS and CDR2 YFSETQ. CDR3 DNA sequence: TGCGCCAGCAGCACCGCTCCTCGGACAGGGGGCATAGAGACCCAGTACTTC. Its translation is CASSTAPRTGGIETQYF.

The chain is built from TRBV5-1 and TRBJ1-6; D remains unclear. Germline V lookup: CDR1 SGHRS, CDR2 YFSETQ. V gave up 0 bases and J gave up 1 base, with 8 bases separating them. This CDR3 comprises 16 residues. This chain's CDR3 is CASSLVRGSYNSPLHF. The CDR3 DNA is TGCGCCAGCAGCTTGGTCCGAGGATCCTATAATTCACCCCTCCACTTT.

The gene calls are TRBV19 and TRBJ2-2; 7 nucleotides agree with TRBD1. The CDR3 consists of 15 residues. Trimming cost V 6 bases and J 7 bases; bases outside gene matches: 11. CDR1 is LNHDA, CDR2 SQIVND, per germline (reference sequence). The CDR3 protein is CASSPREGAGGELFF. The CDR3 DNA follows: TGTGCCAGTAGCCCCCGAGAGGGGGCGGGCGGGGAGCTGTTTTTT.

This clone was seen a handful of times. The chain carries TRBV5-6 and TRBJ1-2, with D hard to call. Between the trimmed V and J ends, which lost 4 bases and 5 bases, there was a span of 12 bases. The CDR3 totals 13 residues. Germline CDR1 is SGHDT and CDR2 is YYEEEE. CDR3 loop: CASSPWAVYGYTF. The DNA of the CDR3 is TGTGCCAGCAGCCCCTGGGCAGTGTATGGCTACACCTTC.

This rearrangement joins TRBV6-2 or TRBV6-3 to TRBJ2-1; perhaps TRBD2 as D (5 bases). V was cut by 6 bases and J by 10 bases, with 10 bases left in between. This CDR3 is built from 11 residues. Germline V gene data show CDR1 as MNHEY and CDR2 as SVGEGT. CDR3: CASSSGSEQFF. The CDR3 region has the DNA TGTGCCAGCAGCTCGGGGAGCGAGCAGTTCTTC.

The rearrangement links TRBV3-1 (or the pseudogene TRBV3-2) to TRBJ1-2; no reliable D call. The CDR3 sequence is 14 residues long. V shed 3 bases and J shed 2 bases, with 10 bases lying between them. Per the germline V gene, CDR1 is LGHDT and CDR2 is YNNKEL (reference sequence). The CDR3 sequence: CASSHLTGNYGYTF. The CDR3, as DNA: TGTGCCAGCAGCCACCTGACGGGGAACTATGGCTACACCTTC.

The chain joins TRBV28 to TRBJ1-5; D might be TRBD1 (6 bases). This CDR3 region has 15 residues. V shed 8 bases and J shed 0 bases, with 14 bases lying between them. In germline, CDR1 is MDHEN, CDR2 SYDVKM. CDR3 loop: CASGTGPGSNQPQHF. DNA for the CDR3: TGTGCCAGCGGAACAGGGCCGGGTAGCAATCAGCCCCAGCATTTT.

This clone was detected only a few times. V is TRBV7-2 and J is TRBJ2-5; 7 bases fit TRBD2. The CDR3 contains 16 residues. Germline CDR1 reads SGHTA; CDR2 reads FQGNSA. J lost 4 bases, V lost 7 bases, and 15 bases had no gene match. The DNA for the CDR3 is TGTGCCAGCACCCCGGAACCCCCAGGGAGGGCAGAGACCCAGTACTTC. Translated, it gives CASTPEPPGRAETQYF.

The gene calls are TRBV29-1 and TRBJ1-1; a weak D match, TRBD1 (5 bases). The CDR3 is made up of 11 amino acids. Germline V gene lookup returns CDR1 SQVTM and CDR2 ANQGSEA. The V end was cut by 4 bases, the J end by 6 bases, with 9 bases between. The CDR3 loop is CSVARGAEAFF. As DNA, the CDR3 is TGCAGCGTTGCGCGGGGCGCTGAAGCTTTCTTT.

The chain employs TRBV5-1 and TRBJ2-6, with D hard to call. CDR1 and CDR2 from the germline V gene are SGHRS and YFSETQ. With 6 bases removed from V and 4 bases from J, the gap between germline ends came to 8 bases. The CDR3 runs to 13 residues. The CDR3 DNA sequence: TGCGCCAGCATTTCTCCCGGGGCCAACGTCCTGACTTTC. Translating gives CASISPGANVLTF.

V usage is TRBV7-9 and J usage is TRBJ2-1, with 12 bases identical to TRBD2. CDR1 is SEHNR, CDR2 FQNEAQ, per germline (reference sequence). The CDR3 sequence is 19 residues long. V trimming: 5 bases; J trimming: 3 bases; junction bases outside the gene matches: 14. CDR3 region: CASSRRGLAGGPNYNEQFF. In DNA form, the CDR3 reads TGTGCCAGCAGCCGGCGCGGGCTAGCGGGAGGGCCGAACTACAATGAGCAGTTCTTC.

The chain is built from TRBV7-8 and TRBJ1-1; 8 bases line up with TRBD1. Per germline, CDR1 SGHVS and CDR2 FQNEAQ. This CDR3 has 14 amino acids. With 1 base clipped from V and 8 bases from J, the junction kept 6 bases outside the gene matches. For the CDR3, the DNA is TGTGCCAGCAGCTTAGGCCAGGGGGCTCGAGAAGCTTTCTTT. This sequence encodes CASSLGQGAREAFF.